This T cell receptor beta chain was captured by sequencing in a study of blood T cell repertoires in COVID-19. Clinical history as reported by participants underpinned cohort assignment. Symptom resolution, clearance, or two negative PCRs marked the recovered donors of Cohort 3. Per the authors' pipeline: Reference gene primer amplification in the assay estimated nucleated cell counts. Assay: immunoSEQ multiplex PCR; the TCRdb copy retains only in-frame clones and omits some. The DNA gave D and trimming, while V, J and clone size come from that table. The sample includes around 200,000 clones, around 89% of them seen just once. J was trimmed by 6 bases and V by 2 bases; bases with no gene match: 7. From germline, CDR1 is SGDLS and CDR2 YYNGEE. This CDR3 spans 15 amino acids.

This TCR derives from a young woman who had recovered from COVID-19. Sequencing used PBMCs or T cells enriched from blood (not recorded which). The chain employs TRBV9 and TRBJ2-3; 9 bases map to TRBD2. CDR3 sequence (DNA): TGTGCCAGCAGCGTCTTAGCGGGGGAACGGGATACGCAGTATTTT. The encoded protein is CASSVLAGERDTQYF.